This TCR beta chain stems from a study of T cell repertoires in cytomegalovirus infection. This clonotype was seen ten or more times. Its antigen is currently unknown. The junction does not match germline at one end; this may be a read error. The V gene's germline CDR1 is SGHTA and CDR2 FQGNSA. The CDR3 is made up of 13 amino acids. TCRdb fed the reads into MiXCR, producing one record per CDR3 protein. The table shows some 480,000 distinct CDR3 sequences, with about 33% occurring only once. The clonotype originates from a human donor in good health (CMV status not recorded). Some clones in this sample may be carry-over from other donors' samples. The starting material was cultured PBMCs, obtained from culture after CMV antigen stimulation. V gene TRBV7-2 combines with J gene TRBJ2-1, with no clear D. The CDR3 nucleotides read TGTGCCAGCAGCTTAGGTTACTATGACCCCACTGTTTTC. It translates to CASSLGYYDPTVF.